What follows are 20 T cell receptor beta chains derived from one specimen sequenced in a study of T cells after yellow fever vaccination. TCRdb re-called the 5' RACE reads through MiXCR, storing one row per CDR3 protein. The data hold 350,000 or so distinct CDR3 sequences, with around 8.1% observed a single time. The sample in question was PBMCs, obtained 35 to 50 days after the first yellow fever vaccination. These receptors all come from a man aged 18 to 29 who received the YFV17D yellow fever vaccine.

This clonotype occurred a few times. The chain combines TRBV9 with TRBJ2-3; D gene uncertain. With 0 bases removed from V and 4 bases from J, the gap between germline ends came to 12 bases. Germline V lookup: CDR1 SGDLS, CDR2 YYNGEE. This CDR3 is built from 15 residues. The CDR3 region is CASSVGAMGSDTQYF. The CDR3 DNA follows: TGTGCCAGCAGCGTAGGGGCGATGGGATCAGATACGCAGTATTTT.

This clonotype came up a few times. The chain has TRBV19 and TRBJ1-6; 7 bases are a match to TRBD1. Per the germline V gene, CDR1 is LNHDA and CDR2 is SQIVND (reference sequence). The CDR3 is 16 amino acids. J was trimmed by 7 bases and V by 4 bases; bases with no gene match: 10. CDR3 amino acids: CASSTGDRARNSPLHF. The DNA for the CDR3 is TGTGCCAGTAGTACCGGAGACAGGGCCCGCAATTCACCCCTCCACTTT.

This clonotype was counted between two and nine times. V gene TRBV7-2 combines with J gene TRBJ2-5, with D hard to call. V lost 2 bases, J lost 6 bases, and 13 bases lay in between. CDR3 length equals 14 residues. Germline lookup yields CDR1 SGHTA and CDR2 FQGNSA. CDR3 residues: CASSLRKETKTQYF. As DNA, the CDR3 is TGTGCCAGCAGCTTAAGGAAGGAGACGAAGACCCAGTACTTC. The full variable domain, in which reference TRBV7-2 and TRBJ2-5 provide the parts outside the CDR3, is GAGVSQSPSNKVTEKGKDVELRCDPISGHTALYWYRQSLGQGLEFLIYFQGNSAPDKSGLPSDRFSAERTGGSVSTLTIQRTQQEDSAVYLCASSLRKETKTQYFGPGTRLLVL.

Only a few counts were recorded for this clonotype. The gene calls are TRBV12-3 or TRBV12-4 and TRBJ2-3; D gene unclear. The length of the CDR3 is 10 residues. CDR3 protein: CVTGTDTQYF. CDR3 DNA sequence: TGTGTAACTGGCACAGATACGCAGTATTTT.

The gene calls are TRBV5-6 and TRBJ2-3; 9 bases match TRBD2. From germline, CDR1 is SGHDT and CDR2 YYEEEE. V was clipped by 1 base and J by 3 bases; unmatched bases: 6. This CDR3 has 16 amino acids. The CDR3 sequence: CASSLLPSGGTDTQYF. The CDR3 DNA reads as TGTGCCAGCAGCTTGTTGCCCAGCGGGGGGACAGATACGCAGTATTTT.

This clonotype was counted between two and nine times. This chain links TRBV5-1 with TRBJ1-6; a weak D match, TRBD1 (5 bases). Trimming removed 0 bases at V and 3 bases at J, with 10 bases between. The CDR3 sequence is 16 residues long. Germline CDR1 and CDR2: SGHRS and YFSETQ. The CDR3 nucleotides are TGCGCCAGCAGCTTGGCTAGGGGTCTCTATAATTCACCCCTCCACTTT. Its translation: CASSLARGLYNSPLHF.

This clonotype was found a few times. The CDR3 loop reads CASSLGPGGIQETQYF. The CDR3 DNA sequence: TGTGCCAGCAGCTTGGGTCCAGGGGGCATCCAAGAGACCCAGTACTTC. The chain carries TRBV5-6 and TRBJ2-5; 8 nucleotides line up with TRBD1. Germline V CDR1 and CDR2: SGHDT, YYEEEE. The CDR3 consists of 16 residues. V was pared by 0 bases and J by 1 base, with 5 bases of the junction left unmatched.

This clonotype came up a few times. The CDR3 DNA is TGTGCCAGCAGCTTAAGGGGACAGGGCTTGGAGACCCAGTACTTC. It specifies CASSLRGQGLETQYF. The chain uses TRBV7-6 and TRBJ2-5, with TRBD1 matching 9 bases. Germline values: CDR1 SGHVS, CDR2 FNYEAQ. The CDR3 is made up of 15 amino acids. The ends lost 2 bases at V and 5 bases at J; junction bases unmatched: 6.

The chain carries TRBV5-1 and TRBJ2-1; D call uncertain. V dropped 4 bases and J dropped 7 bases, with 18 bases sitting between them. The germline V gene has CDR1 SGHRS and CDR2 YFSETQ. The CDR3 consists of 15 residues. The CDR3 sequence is CASSPLSSGPNEQFF. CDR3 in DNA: TGCGCCAGCAGCCCCCTTTCCTCAGGCCCAAATGAGCAGTTCTTC. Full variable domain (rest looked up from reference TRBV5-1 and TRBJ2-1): KAGVTQTPRYLIKTRGQQVTLSCSPISGHRSVSWYQQTPGQGLQFLFEYFSETQRNKGNFPGRFSGRQFSNSRSEMNVSTLELGDSALYLCASSPLSSGPNEQFFGPGTRLTVL.

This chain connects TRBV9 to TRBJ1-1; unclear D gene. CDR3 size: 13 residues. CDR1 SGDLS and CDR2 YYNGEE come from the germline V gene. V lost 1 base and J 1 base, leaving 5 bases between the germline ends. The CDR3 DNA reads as TGTGCCAGCAGCGTACTAGGGAACACTGAAGCTTTCTTT. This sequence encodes CASSVLGNTEAFF.

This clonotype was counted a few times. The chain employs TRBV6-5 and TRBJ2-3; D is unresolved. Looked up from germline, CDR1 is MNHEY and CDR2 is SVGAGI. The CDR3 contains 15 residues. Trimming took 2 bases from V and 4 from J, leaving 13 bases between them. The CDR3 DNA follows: TGTGCCAGCAGTTACCAAGCCATTTTCGCAGATACGCAGTATTTT. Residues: CASSYQAIFADTQYF.

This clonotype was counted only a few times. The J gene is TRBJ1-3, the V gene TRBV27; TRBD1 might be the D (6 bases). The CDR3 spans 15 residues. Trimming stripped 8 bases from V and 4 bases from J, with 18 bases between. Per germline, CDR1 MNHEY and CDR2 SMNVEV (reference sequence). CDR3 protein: CASLNPRGTGNTIYF. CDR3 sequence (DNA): TGTGCCAGCCTCAACCCCAGGGGTACAGGAAACACCATATATTTT.

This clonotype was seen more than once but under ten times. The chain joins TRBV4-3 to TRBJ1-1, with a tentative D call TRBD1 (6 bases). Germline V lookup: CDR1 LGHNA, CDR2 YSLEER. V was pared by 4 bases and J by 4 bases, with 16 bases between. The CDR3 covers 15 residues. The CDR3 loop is CASSLNAGAGTEAFF. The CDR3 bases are TGCGCCAGCAGCCTAAATGCAGGGGCGGGCACTGAAGCTTTCTTT.

The CDR3 DNA is TGTGCCAGCAGCTCGGTTATCAGGACAGGCACAGATACGCAGTATTTT. Its translation is CASSSVIRTGTDTQYF. The rearrangement joins TRBV7-2 to TRBJ2-3; TRBD1 might be the D (6 bases). V was shortened by 4 bases and J by 1 base, with 15 bases between the two germline ends. CDR1 SGHTA and CDR2 FQGNSA come from the germline V gene. The CDR3 spans 16 residues.

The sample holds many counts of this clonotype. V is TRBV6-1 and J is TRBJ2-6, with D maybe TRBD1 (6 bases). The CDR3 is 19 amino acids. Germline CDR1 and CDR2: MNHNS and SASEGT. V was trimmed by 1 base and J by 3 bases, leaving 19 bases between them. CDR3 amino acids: CASSEVTPNRVNGANVLTF. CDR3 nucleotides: TGTGCCAGCAGTGAAGTGACACCGAACAGGGTTAATGGGGCCAACGTCCTGACTTTC.

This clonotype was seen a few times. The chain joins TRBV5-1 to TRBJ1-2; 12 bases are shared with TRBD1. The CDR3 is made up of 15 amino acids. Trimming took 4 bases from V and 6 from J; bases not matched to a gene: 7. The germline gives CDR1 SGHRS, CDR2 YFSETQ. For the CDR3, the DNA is TGCGCCAGCAGCCGGACCGGGACAGGGGGCGATGGCTACACCTTC. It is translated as CASSRTGTGGDGYTF.

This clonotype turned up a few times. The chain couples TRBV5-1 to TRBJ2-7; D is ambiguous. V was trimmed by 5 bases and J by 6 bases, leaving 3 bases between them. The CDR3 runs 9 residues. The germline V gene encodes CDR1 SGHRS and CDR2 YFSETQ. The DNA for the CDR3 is TGCGCCAGCAGTTTCGAGCAGTACTTC. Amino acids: CASSFEQYF. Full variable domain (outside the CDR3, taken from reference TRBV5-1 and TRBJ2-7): KAGVTQTPRYLIKTRGQQVTLSCSPISGHRSVSWYQQTPGQGLQFLFEYFSETQRNKGNFPGRFSGRQFSNSRSEMNVSTLELGDSALYLCASSFEQYFGPGTRLTVT.

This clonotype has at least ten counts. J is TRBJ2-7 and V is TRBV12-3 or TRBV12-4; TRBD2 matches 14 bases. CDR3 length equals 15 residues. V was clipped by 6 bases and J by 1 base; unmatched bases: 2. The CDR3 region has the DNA TGTGCCAGCAGGGGGACTAGCGGGGGATCCTACGAGCAGTACTTC. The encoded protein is CASRGTSGGSYEQYF.

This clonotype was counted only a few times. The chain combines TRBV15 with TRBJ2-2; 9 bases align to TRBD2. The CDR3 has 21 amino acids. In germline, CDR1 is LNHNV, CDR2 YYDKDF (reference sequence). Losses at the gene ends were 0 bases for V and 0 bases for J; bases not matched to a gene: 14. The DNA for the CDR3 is TGTGCCACCAGCAGAGATTTTGGGGGTAGCGGGGGACCCGCGAACACCGGGGAGCTGTTTTTT. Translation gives CATSRDFGGSGGPANTGELFF.

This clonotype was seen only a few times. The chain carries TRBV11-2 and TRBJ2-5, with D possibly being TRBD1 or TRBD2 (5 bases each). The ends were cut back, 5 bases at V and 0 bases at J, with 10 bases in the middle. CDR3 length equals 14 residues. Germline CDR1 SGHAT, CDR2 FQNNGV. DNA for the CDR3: TGTGCCAGCAGCCCCCAGGGACACCAAGAGACCCAGTACTTC. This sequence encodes CASSPQGHQETQYF.